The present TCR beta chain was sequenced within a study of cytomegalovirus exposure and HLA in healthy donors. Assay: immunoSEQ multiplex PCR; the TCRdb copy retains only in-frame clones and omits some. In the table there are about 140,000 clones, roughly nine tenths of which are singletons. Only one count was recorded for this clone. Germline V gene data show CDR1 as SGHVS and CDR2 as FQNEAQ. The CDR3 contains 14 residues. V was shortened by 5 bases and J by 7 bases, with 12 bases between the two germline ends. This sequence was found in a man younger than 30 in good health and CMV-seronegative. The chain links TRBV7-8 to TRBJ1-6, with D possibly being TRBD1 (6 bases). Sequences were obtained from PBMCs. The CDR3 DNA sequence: TGTGCCAGCAGCCTCAATACAGGGAATTCACCCCTCCACTTT. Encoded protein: CASSLNTGNSPLHF.